Reported below is one TCR beta chain. Its antigen remains unidentified. The entry originates in a study of Ad26.COV2.S vaccination and SARS-CoV-2 variants. Regarding the study as a whole: Spike-specific TCR breadth in vaccine recipients exceeded that seen in placebo recipients. Placebo recipients and vaccine recipients were similar in non-spike TCR breadth.

Libraries were prepared by immunoSEQ multiplex PCR; TCRdb keeps only in-frame clonotypes and omits some of them. The sample carries 300,000 to 400,000 clones, 88% recorded once. Trimming at V came to 8 bases and at J to 0 bases, leaving 4 bases not matched to a gene. The CDR3 contains 14 residues. In germline, CDR1 is SGHVS, CDR2 FQNEAQ. Treatment indicated: over 15 received Ad26.COV2.S at low or high dose, single or two shots; about five received placebo; per-sample allocation not given. Following the first vaccine or placebo injection, samples were taken on day 63. In Boston, an adult donor aged 18-55 years took part.

The gene calls are TRBV7-8 and TRBJ2-3; 8 bases agree with TRBD2. The sequence came from a person between 18 and 65 years old who received the Ad26.COV2.S COVID-19 vaccine or a placebo. Source: peripheral blood, taken in a trial of Ad26.COV2.S vaccine versus placebo. CDR3 sequence: CASSPGGSTDTQYF. CDR3 nucleotide sequence: TGTGCCAGCTCCCCGGGGGGGAGCACAGATACGCAGTATTTT.